These 31 T cell receptor beta chains originate from one sample sequenced in a study of cytotoxic CD8 clonotypes in ibrutinib-treated CLL. Produced via immunoSEQ multiplex PCR; TCRdb's table is partial and in-frame only. The data contain about 130,000 clones, under 90% of them singletons. Sample: PBMCs, taken after 24 months of ibrutinib treatment. The source is a human donor with chronic lymphocytic leukemia.

The genes are TRBV7-9 and TRBJ2-5; no definite D call. This CDR3 has 14 residues. The germline V and J ends were trimmed by 5 bases and 7 bases, with 17 bases remaining between them. Germline V gives CDR1 SEHNR, CDR2 FQNEAQ (reference sequence). The CDR3 coding sequence is TGTGCCAGCAGCCCCCGGGCTGTCAGATGGACCCAGTACTTC. It codes for CASSPRAVRWTQYF. Filled out from reference TRBV7-9 and TRBJ2-5, the complete variable domain reads DTGVSQNPRHKITKRGQNVTFRCDPISEHNRLYWYRQTLGQGPEFLTYFQNEAQLEKSRLLSDRFSAERPKGSFSTLEIQRTEQGDSAMYLCASSPRAVRWTQYFGPGTRLLVL.

V is TRBV5-6 and J is TRBJ1-1, with a possible D match to TRBD1 (5 bases). The CDR3 spans 15 residues. Germline lookup yields CDR1 SGHDT and CDR2 YYEEEE. The V end was cut by 0 bases, the J end by 1 base, with 10 bases between. The DNA for the CDR3 is TGTGCCAGCAGCTTGGTGGGGGGAGAGAACACTGAAGCTTTCTTT. It encodes CASSLVGGENTEAFF.

The chain combines TRBV7-2 with TRBJ2-7; D perhaps matches TRBD1 (7 bases). CDR1 and CDR2 from the germline V gene are SGHTA and FQGNSA. V lost 2 bases and J lost 3, with 11 bases in between. This CDR3 is 14 amino acids long. The CDR3 bases are TGTGCCAGCAGCTTATCGGGGGACAGCTACGAGCAGTACTTC. It translates to CASSLSGDSYEQYF.

This clone turned up a few times. The chain uses TRBV7-2 and TRBJ1-2; D not certain. Germline assignment: CDR1 SGHTA and CDR2 FQGNSA. Trimming removed 4 bases at V and 7 bases at J, with 10 bases between. The CDR3 runs to 12 residues. This CDR3 is CASSSQPGGYTF. The CDR3 DNA reads TGTGCCAGCAGCTCCCAACCGGGTGGCTACACCTTC.

The V call is TRBV5-4, the J call TRBJ1-2, with 12 nucleotides matching TRBD1. CDR1 SGHNT and CDR2 YYREEE come from the germline V gene (reference sequence). The CDR3 loop spans 14 amino acids. After removal of 4 bases from V and 3 bases from J, the junction contained 1 base not matched to a gene. CDR3 coding DNA: TGTGCCAGCAGCGGGACAGGGGGCTACTATGGCTACACCTTC. Encoded protein: CASSGTGGYYGYTF.

The chain combines TRBV5-6 with TRBJ2-7, with 10 positions matching TRBD1. CDR1 SGHDT and CDR2 YYEEEE come from the germline V gene. The J segment lost 7 bases and the V segment lost 2 bases, leaving 6 bases of the junction unmatched. The CDR3 runs 14 residues. The CDR3 sequence is CASSFRQGAREQYF. DNA for the CDR3: TGTGCCAGCAGCTTCCGACAGGGGGCGCGAGAGCAGTACTTC.

This chain connects TRBV7-9 to TRBJ2-3, with a weak D call TRBD2 (6 bases). The germline V gene has CDR1 SEHNR and CDR2 FQNEAQ (reference sequence). The CDR3 contains 16 residues. Trimming removed 0 bases from V and 1 base from J, with 11 bases in between. The CDR3 DNA sequence: TGTGCCAGCAGCTTAGCGCGGCTAGCGCGCACAGATACGCAGTATTTT. It is translated as CASSLARLARTDTQYF.

This chain connects TRBV29-1 to TRBJ2-4, with TRBD2 as a possible D gene (6 bases). The CDR3 loop spans 13 amino acids. CDR1 is SQVTM and CDR2 is ANQGSEA in the germline V gene. Trimming left V 5 bases short and J 6 bases short, with 14 bases between. The CDR3 loop is CSVQGLDANIQYF. The CDR3 nucleotides read TGCAGCGTTCAGGGACTGGATGCAAACATTCAGTACTTC.

The chain couples TRBV30 to TRBJ1-1, with TRBD1 matching over 8 bases. After removal of 4 bases from V and 4 bases from J, the junction contained 14 bases not matched to a gene. Looked up from germline, CDR1 is GTSNPN and CDR2 is SVGIG (reference sequence). This CDR3 comprises 16 residues. This CDR3 is CAWIGSQGAGRTEAFF. In DNA, the CDR3 is TGTGCCTGGATAGGTAGCCAGGGGGCAGGTCGCACTGAAGCTTTCTTT.

This clone was recorded a few times. V gene TRBV19 combines with J gene TRBJ2-7; D unresolved. CDR3 size: 12 residues. Looked up from germline, CDR1 is LNHDA and CDR2 is SQIVND (reference sequence). V shed 5 bases and J shed 5 bases, with 10 bases lying between them. The CDR3 spells CASSSAGHEQYF. In DNA form, the CDR3 reads TGTGCCAGTAGTTCTGCAGGCCACGAGCAGTACTTC.

This chain joins TRBV7-2 and TRBJ2-3; 7 nucleotides agree with TRBD2. The CDR3 has 14 residues. Germline V gene lookup returns CDR1 SGHTA and CDR2 FQGNSA. Trimming removed 0 bases from V and 5 bases from J; junction bases left unmatched: 2. The CDR3 loop reads CASSLAGGGDTQYF. CDR3 sequence (DNA): TGTGCCAGCAGCTTAGCCGGCGGGGGAGATACGCAGTATTTT. Complete variable domain (other parts from reference TRBV7-2 and TRBJ2-3): GAGVSQSPSNKVTEKGKDVELRCDPISGHTALYWYRQSLGQGLEFLIYFQGNSAPDKSGLPSDRFSAERTGGSVSTLTIQRTQQEDSAVYLCASSLAGGGDTQYFGPGTRLTVL.

V is TRBV5-1 and J is TRBJ2-1; 12 bases line up with TRBD2. The CDR3 has 14 residues. The germline V gene has CDR1 SGHRS and CDR2 YFSETQ. Losses at the gene ends were 4 bases for V and 7 bases for J; bases not matched to a gene: 3. The CDR3 region has the DNA TGCGCCAGCAGCAGGACTAGCGGGGTTAATGAGCAGTTCTTC. Translated, it gives CASSRTSGVNEQFF.

The genes are TRBV27 and TRBJ2-5; TRBD1 matches at 9 bases. CDR1 MNHEY and CDR2 SMNVEV come from the germline V gene (reference sequence). Trimming at V came to 4 bases and at J to 1 base, leaving 7 bases not matched to a gene. CDR3 length: 16 amino acids. In nucleotides, the CDR3 is TGTGCCAGCAGTTACACAGGGACAGGGTTCCAAGAGACCCAGTACTTC. Residues: CASSYTGTGFQETQYF.

The chain combines TRBV10-3 with TRBJ1-6; 8 bases align to TRBD1. Germline V gene data show CDR1 as ENHRY and CDR2 as SYGVKD. Trimming at V came to 2 bases and at J to 9 bases, leaving 9 bases not matched to a gene. CDR3 length equals 16 residues. The CDR3 DNA follows: TGTGCCATCAGTGAGCTAGGACAGGGTGGGAGTTCACCCCTCCACTTT. Its protein product is CAISELGQGGSSPLHF.

V and J are TRBV29-1 and TRBJ1-2, with D unresolved. In germline, CDR1 is SQVTM, CDR2 ANQGSEA. Trimming left V 6 bases short and J 3 bases short, with 17 bases between. The CDR3 is 14 residues long. The CDR3 region is CSVRGSQNDYGYTF. The CDR3 nucleotides are TGCAGCGTAAGAGGTTCTCAGAATGACTATGGCTACACCTTC.

This clone was picked up one time. This rearrangement joins TRBV5-4 to TRBJ1-2; tentative D call: TRBD1 (5 bases). The V gene lost 4 bases and the J gene lost 2 bases, with 15 bases spanning the gap. Germline assignment: CDR1 SGHNT and CDR2 YYREEE (reference sequence). This CDR3 spans 15 amino acids. The CDR3 reads CASSRGRGLNYGYTF. CDR3 DNA sequence: TGTGCCAGCAGCCGAGGGCGGGGGTTAAACTATGGCTACACCTTC.

J is TRBJ2-2 and V is TRBV7-7; no reliable D call. The germline gives CDR1 SSHAT, CDR2 FNYEAQ (reference sequence). V dropped 2 bases and J dropped 3 bases, with 4 bases sitting between them. The CDR3 length is 13 residues. The CDR3 region is CASSLSDTGELFF. CDR3 nucleotide sequence: TGTGCCAGCAGCTTAAGTGACACCGGGGAGCTGTTTTTT.

This chain links TRBV6-6 with TRBJ2-1; TRBD1 agrees at 9 bases. The V gene end was trimmed by 6 bases and the J gene end by 10 bases; junction bases not matched to a gene: 13. Germline CDR1 is MNHNY and CDR2 is SVGAGI (reference sequence). The CDR3 length is 15 residues. DNA of the CDR3: TGTGCCAGCAGACCTCCGGGACAGGGATTTTGGGAGCAGTTCTTC. This codes for CASRPPGQGFWEQFF.

The J gene is TRBJ2-2, the V gene TRBV4-3; 11 bases align to TRBD2. Germline V gene data show CDR1 as LGHNA and CDR2 as YSLEER. There are 15 residues in the CDR3. J lost 7 bases, V lost 2 bases, and 3 bases had no gene match. The CDR3 DNA sequence: TGCGCCAGCAGCCAACTAGCGGGGGGTTTCGGGGAGCTGTTTTTT. Protein: CASSQLAGGFGELFF.

The chain links TRBV6-6 to TRBJ2-7, with TRBD1 as a possible D gene (6 bases). The germline V gene encodes CDR1 MNHNY and CDR2 SVGAGI (reference sequence). The CDR3 runs 15 residues. Between the trimmed V and J ends, which lost 2 bases and 4 bases, there was a span of 15 bases. The CDR3 DNA reads as TGTGCCAGCAGTTACGAGACAGGTGGCTTGTACGAGCAGTACTTC. It codes for CASSYETGGLYEQYF.

The V call is TRBV12-5, the J call TRBJ2-2; D is possibly TRBD1 or TRBD2 (6 bases each). Per germline, CDR1 LGHNT and CDR2 FRNRAP. The CDR3 is 15 residues long. Trimming removed 6 bases at V and 4 bases at J, with 15 bases between. The CDR3 coding sequence is TGTGCTAGTGGCCGCTTGGGGGGCGGCACCGGGGAGCTGTTTTTT. It translates to CASGRLGGGTGELFF.

This rearrangement joins TRBV30 to TRBJ1-1; 10 nucleotides align to TRBD1. Trimming took 3 bases from V and 7 from J; bases not matched to a gene: 5. Germline lookup yields CDR1 GTSNPN and CDR2 SVGIG (reference sequence). The CDR3 loop spans 13 amino acids. DNA for the CDR3: TGTGCCTGGAGGGGGGACAGGGGACATGAAGCTTTCTTT. It translates to CAWRGDRGHEAFF.

This clone was seen only a few times. The genes are TRBV5-1 and TRBJ2-2; D may correspond to TRBD1 or TRBD2 (5 bases each). The CDR3 runs 16 residues. Germline V CDR1 and CDR2: SGHRS, YFSETQ. V lost 5 bases and J 0 bases, leaving 14 bases between the germline ends. This CDR3 reads CASSPTRGANTGELFF. CDR3 DNA sequence: TGCGCCAGCAGTCCGACCCGGGGCGCGAACACCGGGGAGCTGTTTTTT.

This chain connects TRBV11-2 to TRBJ1-2, with D hard to call. Germline V lookup: CDR1 SGHAT, CDR2 FQNNGV. Deletions cut 2 bases from V and 5 bases from J, with 15 bases between. The CDR3 extends over 15 amino acids. CDR3 coding DNA: TGTGCCAGCAGCTTATCCCTGGGGATCCAGTATGGCTACACCTTC. This gives the protein CASSLSLGIQYGYTF.

The J gene is TRBJ2-1, the V gene TRBV19, with 9 positions matching TRBD1. CDR1 LNHDA and CDR2 SQIVND come from the germline V gene (reference sequence). The CDR3 is 16 residues long. Germline trimming cut 6 bases from V and 2 bases from J; bases unmatched to any gene: 8. The CDR3 DNA sequence: TGTGCCAGTAGAGCCCTGACAGGGGGGGCCTACAATGAGCAGTTCTTC. Protein: CASRALTGGAYNEQFF.

The chain carries TRBV7-9 and TRBJ2-5; TRBD1 agrees at 7 bases. The DNA end lines up better with TRBJ2-7; the J call may be wrong. The CDR3 loop spans 15 amino acids. From germline, CDR1 is SEHNR and CDR2 FQNEAQ (reference sequence). CDR3 nucleotide sequence: TGTGCCAGCAGCTTCGGGGACAGACGCGAGGACGAGCAGTACTTC. Residues: CASSFGDRREDEQYF.

The chain uses TRBV5-1 and TRBJ1-4; D gene ambiguous. The V end lost 7 bases, the J end lost 16 bases, and 8 bases lay between the germline ends. The germline CDR1 and CDR2 sequences are SGHRS and YFSETQ. The CDR3 runs 8 residues. This CDR3 is CASPLGFF. DNA of the CDR3: TGCGCCAGCCCTCTAGGGTTTTTT.

This clone has a handful of counts. This chain connects TRBV7-6 to TRBJ1-6; TRBD1 agrees at 8 bases. This CDR3 contains 16 residues. Trimming removed 5 bases from V and 9 bases from J; junction bases left unmatched: 12. CDR1 is SGHVS and CDR2 is FNYEAQ in the germline V gene. For the CDR3, the DNA is TGTGCCAGCAGCCGAGATCAGGGGGCGAGGATTTCACCCCTCCACTTT. The encoded protein is CASSRDQGARISPLHF.

The chain carries TRBV7-2 and TRBJ2-3, with 8 positions matching TRBD2. The CDR3 contains 12 residues. V trimming: 5 bases; J trimming: 14 bases; junction bases outside the gene matches: 9. The germline V gene encodes CDR1 SGHTA and CDR2 FQGNSA. The DNA for the CDR3 is TGTGCCAGCAGCCACCTAGGCGGGGGGTGGTATTTT. Translating gives CASSHLGGGWYF.

The chain employs TRBV14 and TRBJ1-2; the D is unclear. Looked up from germline, CDR1 is SGHDN and CDR2 is FVKESK. Trimming took 1 base from V and 4 from J, leaving 10 bases between them. The CDR3 runs 14 residues. The CDR3 loop reads CASSQVKARYGYTF. Here the CDR3 DNA reads TGTGCCAGCAGCCAAGTCAAGGCCCGCTATGGCTACACCTTC.

The genes are TRBV1 and TRBJ1-4; the table names TRBD1, a call not compared with the DNA. TRBV1 is classified as a pseudogene. This CDR3 contains 15 residues. Written as DNA, the CDR3 is TGCACCAGCAGCCAAGATGCAGGAACTAATGAAAAACTGTTTTTT. Its translation is CTSSQDAGTNEKLFF.